This T cell receptor (beta chain) was identified during a study of T-cell reconstitution after alpha-beta-depleted transplantation in children. General study points: Counts and diversity of T cells one year after transplant came mostly from newly produced T cells.

With regard to this clonotype: Its antigen is not identified. The junction shows a germline mismatch at one end, possibly a read error.

Unique molecular identifiers were incorporated during preparation of the TCRbeta library. Each CDR3 protein gets one entry after TCRdb re-called the PCR reads with MiXCR. The data hold 330,000 or so distinct CDR3 sequences, with nearly 8% observed a single time. Per germline, CDR1 SGHTA and CDR2 FQGNSA. This CDR3 has 15 amino acids. The TCR originated in a female patient aged 2 to 10 who had a stem cell transplant for Fanconi anemia, so the T cells may come from the graft donor. The chain has TRBV7-2 and TRBJ2-3; a weak D match, TRBD1 (6 bases). Sequencing was performed on peripheral blood, taken 360 days after TCRalphabeta/CD19-depleted stem cell transplant. CDR3 sequence: CDSSLQGTYTDTQYF. As DNA, the CDR3 is TGTGACAGCAGCTTACAGGGAACTTACACAGATACGCAGTATTTT.